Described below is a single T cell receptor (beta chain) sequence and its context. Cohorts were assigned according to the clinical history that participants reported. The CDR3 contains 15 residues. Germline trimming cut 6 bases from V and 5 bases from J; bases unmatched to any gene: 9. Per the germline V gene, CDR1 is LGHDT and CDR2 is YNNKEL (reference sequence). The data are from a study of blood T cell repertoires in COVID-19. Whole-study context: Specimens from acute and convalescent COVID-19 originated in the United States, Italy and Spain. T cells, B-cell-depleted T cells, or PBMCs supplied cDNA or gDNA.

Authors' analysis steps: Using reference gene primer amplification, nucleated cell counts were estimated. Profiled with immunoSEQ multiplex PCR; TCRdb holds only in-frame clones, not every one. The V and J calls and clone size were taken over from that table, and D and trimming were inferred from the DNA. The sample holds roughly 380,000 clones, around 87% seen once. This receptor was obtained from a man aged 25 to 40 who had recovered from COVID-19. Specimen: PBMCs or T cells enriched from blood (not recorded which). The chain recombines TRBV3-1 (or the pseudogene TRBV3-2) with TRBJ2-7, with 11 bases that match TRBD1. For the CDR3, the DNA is TGTGCCAGCAGGTATCGGGACAGGGGGGCGGACGAGCAGTACTTC. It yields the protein CASRYRDRGADEQYF.